The TCR beta chain under discussion was sequenced for a study of blood T cell repertoires in COVID-19. Study-level background: T cells, B-cell-depleted T cells, or PBMCs provided the cDNA or gDNA that served as material.

With V trimmed by 2 bases and J by 9 bases, 7 bases remained unmatched. CDR1 and CDR2 (germline): MDHEN, SYDVKM. This CDR3 is built from 15 residues. Per the authors' pipeline: Nucleated cell counts were estimated from reference gene primer amplification. Libraries were prepared by immunoSEQ multiplex PCR; TCRdb keeps only in-frame clonotypes and omits some of them. V, J and clone size reflect that table, while D and trimming were determined from the DNA. The table shows approximately 200,000 clones, with roughly 89% occurring only once. Living in under 30 US areas, the participants were between roughly 18 and 90 years of age.

Sample: PBMCs or T cells enriched from blood (not recorded which). The chain recombines TRBV28 with TRBJ1-5; 10 nucleotides agree with TRBD1. This sequence originates from a young man with acute COVID-19. DNA of the CDR3: TGTGCCAGCAGTTTAACCCGACAGGGGGCGTGGCCCCAGCATTTT. Its protein is CASSLTRQGAWPQHF.